The clone carrying this T cell receptor (beta chain) was seen a few times. Germline assignment: CDR1 DFQATT and CDR2 SNEGSKA (reference sequence). The CDR3 sequence is 16 residues long. Trimming took off 2 bases at V and 8 bases at J, with 24 bases between the two ends. Investigators excluded patients with uncontrolled infection, other autoimmune disease, pregnancy or lactation. The data were taken from a study of T cells in Graves' hyperthyroidism and ophthalmopathy. TCR beta CDR3 regions were amplified from RNA transcripts. An initial round of RT-PCR targeting the TCR CDR3 relied on the HTBI primer set. Using its own MiXCR run on the multiplex PCR reads, TCRdb lists one record per CDR3 protein. The table records about 300,000 distinct CDR3 sequences, about 25% of them present only once.

The rearrangement joins TRBV20-1 to TRBJ1-1; TRBD1 might be the D (5 bases). The TCR comes from a man aged 35-49 years with Graves' hyperthyroidism that later progressed to Graves' ophthalmopathy. Sequencing used blood. In DNA form, the CDR3 reads TGCAGTGCTAGACCTCCTGGGGGAGGGAAAGTGGCCGAAGCTTTCTTT. It codes for CSARPPGGGKVAEAFF.